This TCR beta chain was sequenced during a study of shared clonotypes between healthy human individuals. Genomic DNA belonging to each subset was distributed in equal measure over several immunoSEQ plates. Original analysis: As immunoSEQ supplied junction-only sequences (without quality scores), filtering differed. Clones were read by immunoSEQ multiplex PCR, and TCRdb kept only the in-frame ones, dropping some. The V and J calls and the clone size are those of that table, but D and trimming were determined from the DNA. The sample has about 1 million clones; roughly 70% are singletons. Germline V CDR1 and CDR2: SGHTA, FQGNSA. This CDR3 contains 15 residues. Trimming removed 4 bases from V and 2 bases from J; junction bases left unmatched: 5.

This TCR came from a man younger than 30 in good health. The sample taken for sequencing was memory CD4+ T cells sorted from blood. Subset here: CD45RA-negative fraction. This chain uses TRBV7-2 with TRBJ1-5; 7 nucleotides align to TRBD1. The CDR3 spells CASSSTGNGNQPQHF. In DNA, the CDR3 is TGTGCCAGCAGCTCGACAGGGAATGGCAATCAGCCCCAGCATTTT.